This TCR beta chain appears in the sequencing data of a study of T cells in Graves' hyperthyroidism and ophthalmopathy. Findings and limits, study-wide: Clonotypes that were expanded in thyroid above 0.001 mostly appeared in blood too.

At least ten counts were recorded for this clonotype. Its target is not known. Amplified TCR beta CDR3 regions came from RNA transcripts. Researchers ran a first-round RT-PCR on the TCR CDR3 using the HTBI primer set. From the multiplex PCR reads, TCRdb called clonotypes with MiXCR, one entry per CDR3 protein. The table lists fewer than 800,000 distinct CDR3 sequences, about a sixth of them singletons. Hyperthyroidism was newly diagnosed in patients aged 18 to 65 (duration under 2 months). Uncontrolled infection, other autoimmune disease, pregnancy or lactation barred patients from enrollment. For the diagnoses, clinical symptoms, serum thyroxine and TRAb, thyroid ultrasound and orbital computed tomography were used. The material sequenced was blood. The source is a man aged 18 to 29 with Graves' hyperthyroidism.

The CDR3 loop reads CSASRTSGSTDTQYF. DNA for the CDR3: TGCAGTGCTAGCAGGACTAGCGGAAGCACAGATACGCAGTATTTT. The gene calls are TRBV20-1 and TRBJ2-3, with TRBD2 matching 10 bases. After removal of 3 bases from V and 0 bases from J, the junction contained 3 bases not matched to a gene. Per germline, CDR1 DFQATT and CDR2 SNEGSKA (reference sequence). This CDR3 contains 15 residues.